This T cell receptor beta chain was documented in a study of sequential checkpoint blockade in melanoma. Germline trimming cut 6 bases from V and 6 bases from J; bases unmatched to any gene: 9. The germline CDR1 and CDR2 sequences are KGHSH and LQKENI. The CDR3 consists of 16 residues. TCRdb's copy holds only in-frame clones and misses some; the assay was immunoSEQ multiplex PCR. The sample has 3,500 to 5,500 clones; about a fifth are singletons. Treatment indicated: randomized to nivolumab then ipilimumab (arm A) or the reverse (arm B). J is TRBJ2-1 and V is TRBV18, with 12 bases fitting TRBD1. The sequenced sample was tumor tissue (inferred from file names), obtained from a patient given nivolumab and ipilimumab in sequence. The TCR was taken from a human donor with melanoma. CDR3 nucleotide sequence: TGTGCCAGCTCGTCCGCAGGGACAGGGGGCTTCAATGAGCAGTTCTTC. This codes for CASSSAGTGGFNEQFF.